This T cell receptor beta chain was sequenced for a study of shared clonotypes between healthy human individuals. Study-level findings and limits: A small donor pool kept down the genetic and exposure-history diversity that was represented.

The CDR3 sequence is 14 residues long. After removal of 0 bases from V and 6 bases from J, the junction contained 4 bases not matched to a gene. CDR1 and CDR2 from the germline V gene are MNHEY and SVGAGI. TCRdb's copy holds only in-frame clones and misses some; the assay was immunoSEQ multiplex PCR. The sample contains about 1.1 million clones, roughly 80% of which appear only once. On this clone itself: The antigen is undetermined.

V and J are TRBV6-5 and TRBJ1-1; 7 bases are shared with TRBD1. This TCR was sampled from a man aged 18 to 30 in good health. Some clones in this sample may be carry-over from other donors' samples. Sequencing was done on a sample of memory CD4+ T cells from PBMCs. Stated subset: CD45RA-negative fraction. CDR3 in DNA: TGTGCCAGCAGTTACTCCGGACAGGAGTCTGAAGCTTTCTTT. Protein product: CASSYSGQESEAFF.